The clone carrying this T cell receptor (beta chain) has more than one count but fewer than ten. Its specificity is unknown. Tumor libraries mostly used about 4.6 ug genomic DNA, two replicates each. TCRdb keeps only in-frame clones here, not all; method: immunoSEQ multiplex PCR. The table has tens of thousands of clones, 26% seen once. The data were taken from a study of neoadjuvant anti-PD-1 for oral cavity cancer. At the level of the study: Patients mostly received three to four biweekly nivolumab doses at 3 mg/kg before surgery. Study-level results: Each response group had just a few patients in TCR analyses.

J gave up 2 bases and V 7 bases, and 7 bases lay outside the gene matches. The germline CDR1 and CDR2 sequences are MDHEN and SYDVKM. The CDR3 has 14 amino acids. Time point specified: after neoadjuvant nivolumab, at surgical resection. This clonotype originated in a person aged 35-79 years with oral cavity squamous cell carcinoma. This rearrangement joins TRBV28 to TRBJ1-1; 7 bases agree with TRBD1. The sample was tumor tissue, taken after nivolumab (anti-PD-1) treatment. CDR3 region: CASKWTGVNTEAFF. The CDR3 coding sequence is TGTGCCAGCAAATGGACAGGCGTCAACACTGAAGCTTTCTTT. Full variable domain (outside the CDR3, taken from reference TRBV28 and TRBJ1-1): DVKVTQSSRYLVKRTGEKVFLECVQDMDHENMFWYRQDPGLGLRLIYFSYDVKMKEKGDIPEGYSVSREKKERFSLILESASTNQTSMYLCASKWTGVNTEAFFGQGTRLTVV.